The entry below describes one TCR beta chain. Its matching antigen is unknown. The data belong to a study of OX40 agonist ivuxolimab in advanced cancers. Overall study results and limits: Clonal expansion was seen in CD4+ and CD8+ blood T cells by week 6 at 0.1 to 3.0 mg/kg. CD8+ T cells averaged more expanded clones than CD4+.

V dropped 4 bases and J dropped 7 bases, with 10 bases sitting between them. There are 12 residues in the CDR3. Germline assignment: CDR1 MNHEY and CDR2 SMNVEV (reference sequence). The method was immunoSEQ multiplex PCR; TCRdb's version includes in-frame clones alone and lacks a portion of them. Of about 46,000 clones in the sample, roughly 90% were seen once. This material consisted of CD4+ or CD8+ T cells sorted from blood, taken in a trial of the OX40 agonist ivuxolimab. The chain links TRBV27 to TRBJ1-1; D is unresolved. This receptor was taken from an adult with an advanced solid tumor such as melanoma, head and neck, liver or kidney cancer. CDR3 region: CASSYLLGEAFF. DNA of the CDR3: TGTGCCAGCAGTTACCTGCTGGGTGAAGCTTTCTTT.